The 4 T cell receptor beta chains in this list originate from one sample, sequenced in a study of blood T cell repertoires in COVID-19. TCRdb's copy holds only in-frame clones and misses some; the assay was immunoSEQ multiplex PCR. Among 95,000 to 150,000 clones, 82% were seen once, and the ten largest hold about 5%. Input material: peripheral blood. Every receptor here comes from a woman in her 70s with acute or convalescent COVID-19.

The chain is built from TRBV5-4 and TRBJ2-3, with 12 positions matching TRBD2. Germline CDR1 SGHNT, CDR2 YYREEE (reference sequence). There are 19 residues in the CDR3. Unmatched junction bases numbered 12, after V lost 4 bases and J lost 0 bases. This CDR3 is CASSGSPGLAGPSTDTQYF. In DNA form, the CDR3 reads TGTGCCAGCAGCGGATCCCCGGGACTAGCGGGTCCTAGCACAGATACGCAGTATTTT.

V usage is TRBV5-6 and J usage is TRBJ1-1, with TRBD1 matching 10 bases. In germline, CDR1 is SGHDT, CDR2 YYEEEE. The V and J ends lost 3 bases and 6 bases, in that order; junction bases with no gene match: 8. The CDR3 has 15 residues. The CDR3 sequence is CASSSRDRGVAEAFF. Here the CDR3 DNA reads TGTGCCAGCAGCTCGCGGGACAGGGGTGTGGCTGAAGCTTTCTTT.

V usage is TRBV11-2 and J usage is TRBJ1-1; 8 nucleotides match TRBD1. The CDR3 runs 15 residues. V was clipped by 2 bases and J by 5 bases; unmatched bases: 7. CDR1 is SGHAT, CDR2 FQNNGV, per germline. The CDR3 DNA reads as TGTGCCAGCAGCTTACAGGGGGCGAGACGTACTGAAGCTTTCTTT. It yields the protein CASSLQGARRTEAFF.

The chain employs TRBV5-1 and TRBJ2-7; 9 positions match TRBD1. CDR3 length: 14 residues. V lost 0 bases and J lost 6; bases outside the gene matches: 4. The germline V gene encodes CDR1 SGHRS and CDR2 YFSETQ. CDR3 sequence: CASSLGDRGTEQYV. DNA of the CDR3: TGCGCCAGCAGCTTGGGCGACAGGGGGACCGAGCAGTACGTC.